This TCR beta chain stems from a study of T-cell reconstitution after alpha-beta-depleted transplantation in children. Construction of the TCRbeta library involved unique molecular identifiers. TCRdb passed the PCR reads through MiXCR, listing each CDR3 protein once. This sample has about 600,000 distinct CDR3 sequences, with 8% to 11% found just once. This clonotype has just a few counts. The source was PBMCs from the stem cell graft donor, collected from the stem cell graft. This clonotype was obtained from a human donor who donated a stem cell graft to a child with acute myeloid leukemia.

The CDR3 is CASSSRLQGGDYSNQPQHF. CDR3 DNA: TGTGCCAGCAGCTCGCGTTTGCAGGGGGGGGATTATAGCAATCAGCCCCAGCATTTT. The V call is TRBV5-4, the J call TRBJ1-5, with 7 bases aligning to TRBD1. The CDR3 length is 19 residues. The junction had 15 bases not matched to a gene; V was cut back by 3 bases and J by 0 bases. Germline CDR1 and CDR2: SGHNT and YYREEE (reference sequence).